Shown below are 5 T cell receptor beta chains from a single sample sequenced in a study of blood T cells in healthy people across ages. Primers used in a second PCR of about 6 to 12 cycles were a sample-barcoded 5' primer and a J-beta primer mix. TCRdb re-called the 5' RACE reads through MiXCR, storing one row per CDR3 protein. The repertoire includes about 2 million distinct CDR3 sequences, roughly 50% of them detected once, and over 2% sits in the top ten. Sequencing was performed on blood. All receptors come from a woman aged 40 to 49 in good health.

This clonotype occurred a few times. The chain is built from TRBV4-2 and TRBJ2-7, with a possible D match to TRBD1 (5 bases). The CDR3 has 16 amino acids. Looked up from germline, CDR1 is LGHNA and CDR2 is YNFKEQ. Trimming removed 0 bases at V and 0 bases at J, with 12 bases between. DNA for the CDR3: TGTGCCAGCAGCCAAGAGGCCCAGGGTGTCTCCTACGAGCAGTACTTC. Translating it yields CASSQEAQGVSYEQYF.

This chain uses TRBV29-1 with TRBJ1-5, with D maybe TRBD1 (6 bases). CDR3 size: 15 residues. With 6 bases removed from V and 2 bases from J, the gap between germline ends came to 17 bases. CDR1 is SQVTM, CDR2 ANQGSEA, per germline. CDR3 protein: CSVNDVGGGNQPQHF. CDR3 coding DNA: TGCAGCGTCAACGACGTAGGGGGAGGCAATCAGCCCCAGCATTTT.

The rearrangement joins TRBV20-1 to TRBJ2-3; 7 bases agree with TRBD2. CDR3 length: 15 residues. With 6 bases clipped from V and 0 bases from J, the junction kept 9 bases outside the gene matches. Per germline, CDR1 DFQATT and CDR2 SNEGSKA (reference sequence). The CDR3 region has the DNA TGCAGTGCCAGGCCGAGCGGGACCAGCACAGATACGCAGTATTTT. This sequence encodes CSARPSGTSTDTQYF.

V is TRBV7-2 and J is TRBJ1-4; D uncertain. The CDR3 covers 15 residues. Looked up from germline, CDR1 is SGHTA and CDR2 is FQGNSA. Trimming removed 5 bases from V and 0 bases from J, with 10 bases in between. The CDR3 DNA sequence: TGTGCCAGCAGCCTACAGCTTGCAACTAATGAAAAACTGTTTTTT. Amino acids: CASSLQLATNEKLFF.

This clonotype has a handful of counts. The chain is built from TRBV5-1 and TRBJ2-1; D may be TRBD1 (6 bases). CDR1 SGHRS and CDR2 YFSETQ come from the germline V gene. This CDR3 is built from 15 residues. Trimming took 4 bases from V and 1 from J, leaving 12 bases between them. CDR3 DNA: TGCGCCAGCAGCCGGGACATAGGATCCTACAATGAGCAGTTCTTC. It is translated as CASSRDIGSYNEQFF.